This passage covers 16 T cell receptor beta chains from one sample sequenced in a study of OX40 agonist ivuxolimab in advanced cancers. Measured with immunoSEQ multiplex PCR; TCRdb has only the in-frame clones, and not every one. The sample consists of 84,000 or so clones, around nine tenths of them appearing once. Source: CD4+ or CD8+ T cells sorted from blood, taken in a trial of the OX40 agonist ivuxolimab. The receptors come from an adult with an advanced solid tumor such as melanoma, head and neck, liver or kidney cancer.

The rearrangement links TRBV28 to TRBJ2-5; no firm D call. Trimming shortened V by 5 bases and J by 4 bases, and 8 bases separated the two germline ends. CDR3 length: 12 amino acids. In germline, CDR1 is MDHEN, CDR2 SYDVKM. CDR3: CASSPLGETQYF. In DNA, the CDR3 is TGTGCCAGCAGTCCATTGGGAGAGACCCAGTACTTC.

J is TRBJ2-1 and V is TRBV5-1; D possibly corresponds to TRBD1 (5 bases). The ends were cut back, 0 bases at V and 8 bases at J, with 18 bases in the middle. Germline V gives CDR1 SGHRS, CDR2 YFSETQ. This CDR3 is 16 amino acids long. CDR3 nucleotide sequence: TGCGCCAGCAGCTTGGCAGGGTCAGGACCATACCATGAGCAGTTCTTC. It is translated as CASSLAGSGPYHEQFF.

The chain combines TRBV5-1 with TRBJ1-5; D remains unclear. V was clipped by 2 bases and J by 2 bases, with 14 bases between them. CDR3 length: 16 amino acids. Germline V gene lookup returns CDR1 SGHRS and CDR2 YFSETQ. The CDR3 sequence: CASSFPFPQGNQPQHF. The CDR3 DNA reads as TGCGCCAGCAGCTTCCCATTTCCCCAAGGCAATCAGCCCCAGCATTTT.

The genes are TRBV11-3 and TRBJ2-7; TRBD2 matches 14 bases. The CDR3 runs to 15 residues. The germline CDR1 and CDR2 sequences are SGHNT and YENEEA. V was clipped by 6 bases and J by 6 bases; unmatched bases: 7. Here the CDR3 DNA reads TGTGCCAGCAGGCCGGGACTAGCGGGAGTCCCCGAGCAGTACTTC. Protein sequence: CASRPGLAGVPEQYF.

The chain recombines TRBV2 with TRBJ1-1, with 8 bases matching TRBD1. This CDR3 has 14 amino acids. J gave up 2 bases and V 6 bases, and 5 bases lay outside the gene matches. Germline V gene lookup returns CDR1 SNHLY and CDR2 FYNNEI. CDR3 DNA sequence: TGTGCCAGCAGGGGACAGGAGACTAACACTGAAGCTTTCTTT. Its protein product is CASRGQETNTEAFF. Full variable domain (rest looked up from reference TRBV2 and TRBJ1-1): EPEVTQTPSHQVTQMGQEVILRCVPISNHLYFYWYRQILGQKVEFLVSFYNNEISEKSEIFDDQFSVERPDGSNFTLKIRSTKLEDSAMYFCASRGQETNTEAFFGQGTRLTVV.

This clone was detected only once. This chain connects TRBV7-2 to TRBJ2-1; 9 nucleotides align to TRBD2. The CDR3 covers 15 residues. J gave up 3 bases and V 4 bases, and 4 bases lay outside the gene matches. The germline V gene encodes CDR1 SGHTA and CDR2 FQGNSA. The CDR3 DNA reads as TGTGCCAGCAGCTACGCACTAGCGGGCTACAATGAGCAGTTCTTC. Residues: CASSYALAGYNEQFF.

This sequence joins TRBV18 and TRBJ2-6, with D unresolved. Germline-derived CDR1 and CDR2 are KGHSH and LQKENI. The CDR3 contains 18 residues. The ends were cut back, 3 bases at V and 0 bases at J, with 15 bases in the middle. The CDR3 DNA follows: TGTGCCAGCTCACCGCCCAGCGTCTTTTCCTCTGGGGCCAACGTCCTGACTTTC. This codes for CASSPPSVFSSGANVLTF.

This chain links TRBV11-2 with TRBJ1-1; tentatively, D is TRBD1 (5 bases). Deletions cut 1 base from V and 4 bases from J, with 13 bases between. Germline loops: CDR1 SGHAT, CDR2 FQNNGV. The CDR3 is 15 amino acids. The CDR3, as DNA: TGTGCCAGCAGCTTAGGTGGAGGGGTCGGCACTGAAGCTTTCTTT. Amino acid sequence: CASSLGGGVGTEAFF.

As DNA, the CDR3 is TGTGCCAGCAGCGTAGTGGGATTTAGCGGGAGGGATACGCAGTATTTT. Protein sequence: CASSVVGFSGRDTQYF. J is TRBJ2-3 and V is TRBV9; 10 bases agree with TRBD2. Unmatched junction bases numbered 7, after V lost 0 bases and J lost 6 bases. The CDR3 sequence is 16 residues long. In germline, CDR1 is SGDLS, CDR2 YYNGEE.

This sequence joins TRBV28 and TRBJ2-3, with TRBD1 identical over 10 bases. Germline values: CDR1 MDHEN, CDR2 SYDVKM. J gave up 3 bases and V 2 bases, and 11 bases lay outside the gene matches. CDR3 length equals 18 residues. The CDR3 loop reads CASSLGDRGVGYTDTQYF. CDR3 DNA: TGTGCCAGCAGTTTAGGGGACAGGGGAGTGGGCTATACAGATACGCAGTATTTT.

CDR3 region: CASSQDRDRRAFF. CDR3 coding DNA: TGCGCCAGCAGCCAAGATAGGGACAGGCGGGCTTTCTTT. The chain uses TRBV4-1 and TRBJ1-1; TRBD1 aligns across 8 bases. CDR3 length: 13 amino acids. Germline V gene sequence: CDR1 MGHRA, CDR2 YSYEKL. The V and J ends lost 0 bases and 11 bases, in that order; junction bases with no gene match: 5.

CDR3 in DNA: TGCAGCGTTGTCTTGAGCGCTGGGGCCAACGTCCTGACTTTC. It translates to CSVVLSAGANVLTF. This chain links TRBV29-1 with TRBJ2-6; D remains unclear. V lost 4 bases to trimming and J lost 2 bases, with 9 bases between them. Germline CDR1 SQVTM, CDR2 ANQGSEA. The CDR3 contains 14 residues. The complete variable domain, with remaining parts taken from reference TRBV29-1 and TRBJ2-6, reads SAVISQKPSRDICQRGTSLTIQCQVDSQVTMMFWYRQQPGQSLTLIATANQGSEATYESGFVIDKFPISRPNLTFSTLTVSNMSPEDSSIYLCSVVLSAGANVLTFGAGSRLTVL.

The chain is built from TRBV6-1 and TRBJ2-7, with 10 bases aligning to TRBD1. Germline V lookup: CDR1 MNHNS, CDR2 SASEGT. This CDR3 is built from 12 residues. V shed 8 bases and J 4 bases; nucleotides not matched to a gene: 2. CDR3 nucleotides: TGTGCCAGCGGACAGGGGGGGTACGAGCAGTACTTC. Translated, it gives CASGQGGYEQYF.

V and J are TRBV7-8 and TRBJ2-3, with TRBD2 matching over 16 bases. V lost 1 base to trimming and J lost 2 bases; unmatched junction nucleotides: 6. CDR1 and CDR2 (germline): SGHVS, FQNEAQ. CDR3 length equals 19 residues. The CDR3 reads CASSLDGTSGRAYTDTQYF. DNA of the CDR3: TGTGCCAGCAGCTTAGATGGGACTAGCGGGAGGGCCTACACAGATACGCAGTATTTT.

The genes are TRBV10-3 and TRBJ1-2, with D unresolved. The CDR3 has 15 amino acids. Germline assignment: CDR1 ENHRY and CDR2 SYGVKD. V was trimmed by 1 base and J by 6 bases, leaving 15 bases between them. The CDR3 DNA is TGTGCCATCAGTGAGTTTGGCACGCGCCTGCATGGCTACACCTTC. Protein sequence: CAISEFGTRLHGYTF.

The chain joins TRBV30 to TRBJ2-1, with a weak D call TRBD1 (6 bases). The ends were cut back, 0 bases at V and 15 bases at J, with 21 bases in the middle. CDR3 length: 14 residues. CDR1 and CDR2 (germline): GTSNPN, SVGIG (reference sequence). The CDR3 is CAWSVRGGPRRRFF. The CDR3 DNA reads TGTGCCTGGAGTGTACGTGGGGGCCCCCGGCGACGGTTCTTC.